These T cell receptor beta chains were read from a single sample in a study of T-cell reconstitution after alpha-beta-depleted transplantation in children. TCRdb itself ran the PCR reads through MiXCR, one entry per CDR3 protein. The sample carries roughly 400,000 distinct CDR3 sequences, roughly 44% recorded once. The input for sequencing was PBMCs, taken before TCRalphabeta/CD19-depleted stem cell transplant. The receptors stem from a girl aged 2-9 years with aplastic anemia, due to receive a stem cell transplant. The conserved cysteine and the conserved F or W are not part of the CDR3 here.

j_call v_call cdr3_aa
TRBJ2-5 TRBV20-1 SAVKGGLTKETQY
TRBJ2-5 TRBV30 AWSPGGTQETQY
TRBJ2-7 TRBV29-1 SVEDLEGNEQY
TRBJ2-7 TRBV18 ASSPPVAGSSYEQY
TRBJ1-1 TRBV6-2/TRBV6-3 ASTSGTGNTEAF
TRBJ1-1 TRBV12-3/TRBV12-4 ASRRGTFTEAF
TRBJ2-7 TRBV21-1 ASSTPPGPPTYEQY
TRBJ2-3 TRBV4-1 ASSQDYLGGGRIHTDTQY
TRBJ2-4 TRBV4-1 ASSQDGWTDIQY
TRBJ1-5 TRBV12-3/TRBV12-4 ASSLQDSTPNQPQH